This T cell receptor (beta chain) appears in the sequencing data of a study of cytomegalovirus exposure and HLA in healthy donors. Study conclusions and caveats: In a later analysis, HLA-associated beta chains showed higher expansion and lower generation probabilities than comparable chains. Most TCR sequences were uncommon, yet certain public TCRs appeared in many donors.

Regarding this clone: Its antigen remains unidentified.

Trimming shortened V by 1 base and J by 6 bases, and 10 bases separated the two germline ends. Germline V lookup: CDR1 MGHRA, CDR2 YSYEKL. CDR3 length: 13 amino acids. 13 Jbeta primers and 60 Vbeta primers were used for the PCR. The data were produced by immunoSEQ multiplex PCR, yet TCRdb's version contains in-frame clones alone and is incomplete. This table has 150,000 to 200,000 clones, approximately 90% appearing once. The sample was PBMCs. This chain joins TRBV4-1 and TRBJ2-7, with a possible D match to TRBD1 (6 bases). This TCR came from a boy younger than 10 in good health and CMV-seronegative. The CDR3 loop reads CASSQVQGTEQYF. CDR3 DNA: TGCGCCAGCAGCCAAGTACAGGGAACCGAGCAGTACTTC.